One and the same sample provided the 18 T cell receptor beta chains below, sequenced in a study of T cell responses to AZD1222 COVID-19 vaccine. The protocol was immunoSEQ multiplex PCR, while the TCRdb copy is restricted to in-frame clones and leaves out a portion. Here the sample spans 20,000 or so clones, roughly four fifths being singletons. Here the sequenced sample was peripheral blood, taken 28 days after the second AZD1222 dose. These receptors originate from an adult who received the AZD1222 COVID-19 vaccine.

The CDR3 DNA is TGTGCCAGCTCGGTGGGACAGGGTGGCAATCAGCCCCAGCATTTT. Protein product: CASSVGQGGNQPQHF. The chain couples TRBV18 to TRBJ1-5; 9 bases match TRBD1. J lost 2 bases, V lost 6 bases, and 5 bases had no gene match. The CDR3 runs to 15 residues. Germline lookup yields CDR1 KGHSH and CDR2 LQKENI.

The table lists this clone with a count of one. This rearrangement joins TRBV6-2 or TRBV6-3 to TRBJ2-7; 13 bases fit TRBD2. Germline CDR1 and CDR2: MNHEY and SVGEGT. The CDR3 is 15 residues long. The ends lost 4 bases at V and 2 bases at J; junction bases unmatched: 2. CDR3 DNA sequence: TGTGCCAGCAGTTCGACTAGCGGGAGGACCTACGAGCAGTACTTC. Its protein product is CASSSTSGRTYEQYF.

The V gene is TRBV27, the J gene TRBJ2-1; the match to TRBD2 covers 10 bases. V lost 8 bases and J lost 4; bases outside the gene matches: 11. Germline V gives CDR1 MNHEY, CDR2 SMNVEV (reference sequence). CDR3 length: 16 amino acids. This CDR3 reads CASRPAPSGSYNEQFF. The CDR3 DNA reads TGTGCCAGCCGACCTGCTCCTAGCGGGAGTTACAATGAGCAGTTCTTC.

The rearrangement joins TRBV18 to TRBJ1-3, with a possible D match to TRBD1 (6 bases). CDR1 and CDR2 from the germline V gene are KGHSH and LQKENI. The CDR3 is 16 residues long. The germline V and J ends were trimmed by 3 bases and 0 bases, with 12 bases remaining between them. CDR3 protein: CASSPTGRISGNTIYF. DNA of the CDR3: TGTGCCAGCTCACCGACAGGACGGATCTCTGGAAACACCATATATTTT.

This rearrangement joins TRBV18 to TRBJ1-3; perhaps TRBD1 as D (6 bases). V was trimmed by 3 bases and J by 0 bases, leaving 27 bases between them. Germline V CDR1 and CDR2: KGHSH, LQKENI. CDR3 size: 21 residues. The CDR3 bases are TGTGCCAGCTCACCCAGAGGAATCCACACAGGGTCCTCAATCTCTGGAAACACCATATATTTT. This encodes CASSPRGIHTGSSISGNTIYF.

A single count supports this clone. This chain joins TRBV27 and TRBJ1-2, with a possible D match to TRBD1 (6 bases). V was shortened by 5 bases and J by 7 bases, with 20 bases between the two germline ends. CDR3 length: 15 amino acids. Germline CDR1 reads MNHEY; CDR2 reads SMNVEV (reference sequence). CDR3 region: CASSITPPGAGGYTF. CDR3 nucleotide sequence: TGTGCCAGCAGTATCACCCCCCCGGGGGCTGGTGGCTACACCTTC.

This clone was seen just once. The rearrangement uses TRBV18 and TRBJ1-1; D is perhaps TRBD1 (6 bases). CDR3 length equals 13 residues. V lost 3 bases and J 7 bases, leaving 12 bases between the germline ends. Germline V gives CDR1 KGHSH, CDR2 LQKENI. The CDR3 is CASSPDRWGEAFF. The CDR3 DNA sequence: TGTGCCAGCTCACCCGACAGGTGGGGTGAAGCTTTCTTT.

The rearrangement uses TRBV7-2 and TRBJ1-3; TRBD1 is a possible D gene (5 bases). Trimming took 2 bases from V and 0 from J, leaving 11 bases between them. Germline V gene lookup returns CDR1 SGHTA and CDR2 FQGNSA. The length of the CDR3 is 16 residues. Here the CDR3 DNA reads TGTGCCAGCAGCTTATACGCTAGGGGCTCTGGAAACACCATATATTTT. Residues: CASSLYARGSGNTIYF.

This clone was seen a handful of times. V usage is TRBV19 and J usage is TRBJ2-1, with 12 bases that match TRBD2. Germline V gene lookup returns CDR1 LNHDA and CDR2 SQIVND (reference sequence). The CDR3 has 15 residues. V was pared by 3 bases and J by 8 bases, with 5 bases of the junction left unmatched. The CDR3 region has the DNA TGTGCCAGTAGTATCGGGCTAGCGGGAGGGGATGAGCAGTTCTTC. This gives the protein CASSIGLAGGDEQFF.

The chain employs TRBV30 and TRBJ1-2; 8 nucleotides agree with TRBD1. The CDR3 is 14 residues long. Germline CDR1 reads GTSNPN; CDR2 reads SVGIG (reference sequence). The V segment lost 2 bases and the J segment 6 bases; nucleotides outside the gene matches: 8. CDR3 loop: CAWSLPHRGNGYTF. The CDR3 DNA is TGTGCCTGGAGTCTCCCCCACAGGGGGAATGGCTACACCTTC.

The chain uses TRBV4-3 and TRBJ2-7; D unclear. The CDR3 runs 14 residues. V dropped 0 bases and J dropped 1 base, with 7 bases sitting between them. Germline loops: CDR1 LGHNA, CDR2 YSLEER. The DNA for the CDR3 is TGCGCCAGCAGCCAAGATGTCTATTCCTACGAGCAGTACTTC. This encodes CASSQDVYSYEQYF.

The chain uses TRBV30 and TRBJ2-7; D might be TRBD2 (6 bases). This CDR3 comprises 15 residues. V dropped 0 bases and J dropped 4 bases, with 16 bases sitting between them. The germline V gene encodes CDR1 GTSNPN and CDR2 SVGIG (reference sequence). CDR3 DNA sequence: TGTGCCTGGAGTGTATGGCCCCGGAGGGCGTACGAGCAGTACTTC. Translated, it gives CAWSVWPRRAYEQYF.

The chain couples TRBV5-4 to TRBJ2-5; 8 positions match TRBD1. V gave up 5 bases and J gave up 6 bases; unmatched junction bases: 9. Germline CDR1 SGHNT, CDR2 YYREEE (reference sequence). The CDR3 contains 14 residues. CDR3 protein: CASRDGQGLKTQYF. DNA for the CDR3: TGTGCCAGCAGAGACGGACAGGGCTTAAAGACCCAGTACTTC.

Here the CDR3 DNA reads TGTGCCAGCAGCTTAACGCGTGGACTAGCGGCAGATACGCAGTATTTT. It translates to CASSLTRGLAADTQYF. The chain recombines TRBV7-3 with TRBJ2-3; 10 nucleotides agree with TRBD2. Germline V CDR1 and CDR2: SGHTA, FQGTGA. The CDR3 spans 16 residues. Unmatched junction bases numbered 4, after V lost 0 bases and J lost 4 bases. The full variable domain, in which reference TRBV7-3 and TRBJ2-3 provide the parts outside the CDR3, is GAGVSQTPSNKVTEKGKYVELRCDPISGHTALYWYRQSLGQGPEFLIYFQGTGAADDSGLPNDRFFAVRPEGSVSTLKIQRTERGDSAVYLCASSLTRGLAADTQYFGPGTRLTVL.

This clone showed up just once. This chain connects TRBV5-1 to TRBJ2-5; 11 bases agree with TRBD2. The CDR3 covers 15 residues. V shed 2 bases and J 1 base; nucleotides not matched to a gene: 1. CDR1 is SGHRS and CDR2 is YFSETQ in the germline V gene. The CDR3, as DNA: TGCGCCAGCAGCTTCGGGACTAGCGGCCAAGAGACCCAGTACTTC. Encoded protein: CASSFGTSGQETQYF.

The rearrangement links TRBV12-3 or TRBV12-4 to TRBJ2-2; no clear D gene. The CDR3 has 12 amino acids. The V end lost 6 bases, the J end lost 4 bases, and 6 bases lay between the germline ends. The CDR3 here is CASSKGTGELFF. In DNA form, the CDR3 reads TGTGCCAGCAGCAAGGGCACCGGGGAGCTGTTTTTT.

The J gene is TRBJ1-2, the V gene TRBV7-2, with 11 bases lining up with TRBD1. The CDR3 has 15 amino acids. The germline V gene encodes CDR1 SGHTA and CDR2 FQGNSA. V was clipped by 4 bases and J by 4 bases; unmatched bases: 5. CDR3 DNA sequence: TGTGCCAGCAGCTCCCGGACAGGGGGCAGCTATGGCTACACCTTC. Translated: CASSSRTGGSYGYTF.

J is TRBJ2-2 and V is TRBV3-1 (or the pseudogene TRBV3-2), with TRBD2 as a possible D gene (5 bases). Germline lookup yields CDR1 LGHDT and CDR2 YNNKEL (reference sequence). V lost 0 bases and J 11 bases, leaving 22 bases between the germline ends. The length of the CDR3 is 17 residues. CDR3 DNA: TGTGCCAGCAGCCAAGATCAGAGTAGGCTAGCTCGGAATGAGCTGTTTTTT. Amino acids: CASSQDQSRLARNELFF.